The 18 T cell receptor beta chains in this list originate from one sample, sequenced in a study of T cell clonotyping in hematopoietic cell transplantation. Clones were read by immunoSEQ multiplex PCR, and TCRdb kept only the in-frame ones, dropping some. This sample has several thousand clones, with around 79% found just once. The sequenced sample was peripheral blood mononuclear cells, obtained 180 days after allogeneic stem cell transplant. These receptors came from a female patient aged 50-59 years who had an allogeneic stem cell transplant from a related donor, so the T cells may come from the graft donor. Some clones in this sample may be carry-over from other donors' samples.

This chain links TRBV30 with TRBJ2-5, with 7 bases aligning to TRBD1. Germline V gene data show CDR1 as GTSNPN and CDR2 as SVGIG (reference sequence). The length of the CDR3 is 16 residues. Trimming cost V 1 base and J 0 bases; bases outside gene matches: 8. In nucleotides, the CDR3 is TGTGCCTGGAGTGCCCTCCTCGACAGGGACCAAGAGACCCAGTACTTC. Protein product: CAWSALLDRDQETQYF.

The V and J genes are TRBV6-6 and TRBJ1-3; a weak D match, TRBD1 (5 bases). The ends were cut back, 8 bases at V and 1 base at J, with 9 bases in the middle. In germline, CDR1 is MNHNY, CDR2 SVGAGI (reference sequence). The CDR3 consists of 13 residues. CDR3 DNA: TGTGCCAGCGCCCGGGGGTCTGGAAACACCATATATTTT. Its translation is CASARGSGNTIYF.

This clone was seen a handful of times. The V call is TRBV19, the J call TRBJ2-7; maybe TRBD2 (5 bases). V gave up 1 base and J gave up 0 bases, with 10 bases separating them. The germline V gene encodes CDR1 LNHDA and CDR2 SQIVND (reference sequence). The CDR3 has 15 amino acids. The CDR3 reads CASSIGTGSSYEQYF. The CDR3 DNA sequence: TGTGCCAGTAGTATAGGGACGGGGAGCTCCTACGAGCAGTACTTC. The variable domain in full, completed from reference TRBV19 and TRBJ2-7, reads DGGITQSPKYLFRKEGQNVTLSCEQNLNHDAMYWYRQDPGQGLRLIYYSQIVNDFQKGDIAEGYSVSREKKESFPLTVTSAQKNPTAFYLCASSIGTGSSYEQYFGPGTRLTVT.

This clone was observed once. This chain connects TRBV5-1 to TRBJ1-1; no definite D call. CDR3 length: 15 residues. V shed 0 bases and J shed 1 base, with 10 bases lying between them. The germline V gene has CDR1 SGHRS and CDR2 YFSETQ. The CDR3 bases are TGCGCCAGCAGCTTGGTAGGTCACCAGAACACTGAAGCTTTCTTT. Translated: CASSLVGHQNTEAFF.

CDR3 nucleotides: TGTGCCAGCTCACTTAGCGGGGGGCACACAGATACGCAGTATTTT. Its protein product is CASSLSGGHTDTQYF. The J gene is TRBJ2-3, the V gene TRBV18; 10 bases align to TRBD2. Germline CDR1 KGHSH, CDR2 LQKENI. Trimming took 4 bases from V and 2 from J; bases not matched to a gene: 3. The CDR3 extends over 15 amino acids.

This chain joins TRBV5-6 and TRBJ1-4; D may be TRBD1 (6 bases). The CDR3 has 13 amino acids. V was shortened by 4 bases and J by 6 bases, with 10 bases between the two germline ends. Germline V CDR1 and CDR2: SGHDT, YYEEEE. The CDR3 reads CASSEWTDEKLFF. The CDR3 DNA reads TGTGCCAGCAGCGAGTGGACAGATGAAAAACTGTTTTTT.

The chain combines TRBV5-1 with TRBJ2-5; TRBD1 might be the D (6 bases). Germline loops: CDR1 SGHRS, CDR2 YFSETQ. Between the trimmed V and J ends, which lost 2 bases and 3 bases, there was a span of 11 bases. The CDR3 consists of 14 residues. The CDR3 DNA follows: TGCGCCAGCAGCTTTGGACAGCCAGAAGAGACCCAGTACTTC. Its translation: CASSFGQPEETQYF.

The V gene is TRBV5-4, the J gene TRBJ1-2; D unresolved. V was pared by 0 bases and J by 4 bases, with 7 bases between. This CDR3 is built from 13 residues. Germline lookup yields CDR1 SGHNT and CDR2 YYREEE (reference sequence). CDR3 amino acids: CASSLVAVYGYTF. The CDR3 bases are TGTGCCAGCAGCTTGGTCGCGGTCTATGGCTACACCTTC.

The V call is TRBV7-7, the J call TRBJ1-1; unclear D gene. Trimming took 1 base from V and 4 from J, leaving 7 bases between them. The germline CDR1 and CDR2 sequences are SSHAT and FNYEAQ (reference sequence). CDR3 length: 13 amino acids. The CDR3 here is CASSLVWGTEAFF. The CDR3 region has the DNA TGTGCCAGCAGCTTAGTGTGGGGCACTGAAGCTTTCTTT.

V and J are TRBV30 and TRBJ1-5; D is ambiguous. V dropped 0 bases and J dropped 4 bases, with 7 bases sitting between them. The CDR3 consists of 13 residues. Germline V gene lookup returns CDR1 GTSNPN and CDR2 SVGIG (reference sequence). The CDR3 loop is CAWSVLPNQPQHF. Written as DNA, the CDR3 is TGTGCCTGGAGTGTACTCCCGAATCAGCCCCAGCATTTT.

The rearrangement uses TRBV2 and TRBJ2-3, with 8 bases fitting TRBD1. The V segment lost 6 bases and the J segment 1 base; nucleotides outside the gene matches: 6. The CDR3 sequence is 15 residues long. Germline V lookup: CDR1 SNHLY, CDR2 FYNNEI. The CDR3 bases are TGTGCCAGCAGATCCCAGGGGGCCGGCACAGATACGCAGTATTTT. Translation: CASRSQGAGTDTQYF.

The rearrangement uses TRBV4-1 and TRBJ1-2, with D perhaps matching TRBD1 (5 bases). The length of the CDR3 is 13 residues. V lost 10 bases to trimming and J lost 3 bases, with 15 bases between them. CDR1 and CDR2 (germline): MGHRA, YSYEKL. The CDR3 nucleotides read TGCGCCACCCGGGACCGGGGGGACTATGGCTACACCTTC. Its translation is CATRDRGDYGYTF.

The chain couples TRBV4-3 to TRBJ2-7, with D possibly matching TRBD1 (6 bases). There are 15 residues in the CDR3. Germline assignment: CDR1 LGHNA and CDR2 YSLEER. V was pared by 1 base and J by 7 bases, with 17 bases between. CDR3: CASSQVPRGLGEQYF. The CDR3 nucleotides are TGCGCCAGCAGCCAAGTTCCCAGGGGCTTGGGAGAGCAGTACTTC.

This clone was seen a single time. CDR3 sequence (DNA): TGTGCCAGCGGTACAGGGGCCGGGGAGCTGTTTTTT. Translation gives CASGTGAGELFF. The chain has TRBV2 and TRBJ2-2; 7 bases agree with TRBD1. Germline trimming cut 8 bases from V and 6 bases from J; bases unmatched to any gene: 3. The germline CDR1 and CDR2 sequences are SNHLY and FYNNEI. This CDR3 has 12 residues.

The chain combines TRBV29-1 with TRBJ1-4, with 7 bases lining up with TRBD1. The CDR3 has 15 amino acids. V lost 0 bases, J lost 7 bases, and 8 bases stayed unmatched. Germline V gene sequence: CDR1 SQVTM, CDR2 ANQGSEA. The CDR3 spells CSVEDQGRGSEKLFF. The CDR3 coding sequence is TGCAGCGTTGAAGATCAGGGCAGGGGGAGTGAAAAACTGTTTTTT.

The V call is TRBV27, the J call TRBJ1-6; D gene ambiguous. V was trimmed by 8 bases and J by 4 bases, leaving 30 bases between them. This CDR3 spans 20 amino acids. Germline V gene data show CDR1 as MNHEY and CDR2 as SMNVEV (reference sequence). The CDR3 nucleotides are TGTGCCAGCTCTTCTTTAGGGCCAGGATTAACCCCGGAATATAATTCACCCCTCCACTTT. Its protein is CASSSLGPGLTPEYNSPLHF.

This clone was counted a few times. This sequence joins TRBV30 and TRBJ2-5; TRBD1 agrees at 9 bases. In germline, CDR1 is GTSNPN, CDR2 SVGIG (reference sequence). Trimming at V came to 5 bases and at J to 6 bases, leaving 4 bases not matched to a gene. The CDR3 has 12 amino acids. The CDR3, as DNA: TGTGCCTGGGAAACAGGGGGCCAGACCCAGTACTTC. Protein sequence: CAWETGGQTQYF.

This chain links TRBV5-1 with TRBJ2-7; TRBD1 aligns across 8 bases. After removal of 4 bases from V and 1 base from J, the junction contained 4 bases not matched to a gene. This CDR3 is 14 amino acids long. CDR1 is SGHRS, CDR2 YFSETQ, per germline. The CDR3 nucleotides are TGCGCCAGCAGCCCCGGGACAGGTTCCTACGAGCAGTACTTC. Encoded protein: CASSPGTGSYEQYF.